This record concerns one TCR beta chain sequence. Its antigen is unknown. The CDR3 has 15 residues. J gave up 5 bases and V 4 bases, and 7 bases lay outside the gene matches. CDR1 is MNHEY, CDR2 SMNVEV, per germline (reference sequence). 13 Jbeta primers and 60 Vbeta primers were used for the PCR. The protocol was immunoSEQ multiplex PCR, while the TCRdb copy is restricted to in-frame clones and leaves out a portion. The table lists about 180,000 clones, around 80% of them singletons. The record originates from a study of cytomegalovirus exposure and HLA in healthy donors. Study observations and caveats: Further analysis, carried out later, found HLA-associated TCR beta chains more clonally expanded than equally common other chains. Previous analysis showed most TCR beta V segments were productive about 87% or about 30% of the time.

V gene TRBV27 combines with J gene TRBJ1-4; TRBD1 matches 7 bases. Sequencing used PBMCs. The TCR comes from a young man in good health and CMV-seronegative. In nucleotides, the CDR3 is TGTGCCAGCAGTTCCCGGGACAGCGGGAATGAAAAACTGTTTTTT. Protein product: CASSSRDSGNEKLFF.